This T cell receptor (beta chain) was observed in a study of shared clonotypes between healthy human individuals. About the study: Plates per donor: three CD4 naive, three CD4 memory, two CD8 naive, one CD8 memory.

Clones were sequenced by immunoSEQ multiplex PCR, and TCRdb holds only the in-frame ones, with some missing. The repertoire holds 600,000 to 750,000 clones, about two thirds seen once, with 1.8% in the top ten. CDR1 and CDR2 (germline): SGHRS, YFSETQ. The CDR3 is 13 residues long. V was shortened by 0 bases and J by 2 bases, with 5 bases between the two germline ends. Worth noting for this clone: What it recognizes is unknown. Distinct nucleotide sequences in the sample also encode this CDR3.

The CD4+ fraction was divided into a CD45RA+ naive subset and a CD45RA-negative memory subset. Study results and caveats: When naive CD4 clonotypes were compared across a few donors, 4% to 5.5% were shared.

The sample was memory CD4+ T cells sorted from blood. The sample's subset: CD45RA-negative fraction. The chain carries TRBV5-1 and TRBJ1-2; the D is unclear. This clonotype originated in a woman in her 30s in good health. For the CDR3, the DNA is TGCGCCAGCAGCTTGGCACGGAACTATGGCTACACCTTC. It encodes CASSLARNYGYTF. The whole variable domain, remainder taken from reference TRBV5-1 and TRBJ1-2, is KAGVTQTPRYLIKTRGQQVTLSCSPISGHRSVSWYQQTPGQGLQFLFEYFSETQRNKGNFPGRFSGRQFSNSRSEMNVSTLELGDSALYLCASSLARNYGYTFGSGTRLTVV.